This T cell receptor (beta chain) appears in the sequencing data of a study of technical replicates of blood from four donors. About this clone: The germline gene is not matched at one end of the junction; a read error may be the cause.

Repertoires were generated with immunoSEQ multiplex PCR, while TCRdb's copy carries only in-frame clones and drops some. The data contain around 81,000 clones, around 95% of them singletons. This CDR3 has 14 amino acids. Germline-derived CDR1 and CDR2 are SEHNR and FQNEAQ (reference sequence). The genes are TRBV7-9 and TRBJ2-3, with TRBD1 identical over 12 bases. Sequencing was done on a sample of T cells isolated from PBMCs. This TCR was sampled from a human donor in good health. The CDR3 DNA reads as TGTGCCAGCAGCTTAGAAGGGACAGGGGGCGCTTGGCATTTT. It is translated as CASSLEGTGGAWHF.